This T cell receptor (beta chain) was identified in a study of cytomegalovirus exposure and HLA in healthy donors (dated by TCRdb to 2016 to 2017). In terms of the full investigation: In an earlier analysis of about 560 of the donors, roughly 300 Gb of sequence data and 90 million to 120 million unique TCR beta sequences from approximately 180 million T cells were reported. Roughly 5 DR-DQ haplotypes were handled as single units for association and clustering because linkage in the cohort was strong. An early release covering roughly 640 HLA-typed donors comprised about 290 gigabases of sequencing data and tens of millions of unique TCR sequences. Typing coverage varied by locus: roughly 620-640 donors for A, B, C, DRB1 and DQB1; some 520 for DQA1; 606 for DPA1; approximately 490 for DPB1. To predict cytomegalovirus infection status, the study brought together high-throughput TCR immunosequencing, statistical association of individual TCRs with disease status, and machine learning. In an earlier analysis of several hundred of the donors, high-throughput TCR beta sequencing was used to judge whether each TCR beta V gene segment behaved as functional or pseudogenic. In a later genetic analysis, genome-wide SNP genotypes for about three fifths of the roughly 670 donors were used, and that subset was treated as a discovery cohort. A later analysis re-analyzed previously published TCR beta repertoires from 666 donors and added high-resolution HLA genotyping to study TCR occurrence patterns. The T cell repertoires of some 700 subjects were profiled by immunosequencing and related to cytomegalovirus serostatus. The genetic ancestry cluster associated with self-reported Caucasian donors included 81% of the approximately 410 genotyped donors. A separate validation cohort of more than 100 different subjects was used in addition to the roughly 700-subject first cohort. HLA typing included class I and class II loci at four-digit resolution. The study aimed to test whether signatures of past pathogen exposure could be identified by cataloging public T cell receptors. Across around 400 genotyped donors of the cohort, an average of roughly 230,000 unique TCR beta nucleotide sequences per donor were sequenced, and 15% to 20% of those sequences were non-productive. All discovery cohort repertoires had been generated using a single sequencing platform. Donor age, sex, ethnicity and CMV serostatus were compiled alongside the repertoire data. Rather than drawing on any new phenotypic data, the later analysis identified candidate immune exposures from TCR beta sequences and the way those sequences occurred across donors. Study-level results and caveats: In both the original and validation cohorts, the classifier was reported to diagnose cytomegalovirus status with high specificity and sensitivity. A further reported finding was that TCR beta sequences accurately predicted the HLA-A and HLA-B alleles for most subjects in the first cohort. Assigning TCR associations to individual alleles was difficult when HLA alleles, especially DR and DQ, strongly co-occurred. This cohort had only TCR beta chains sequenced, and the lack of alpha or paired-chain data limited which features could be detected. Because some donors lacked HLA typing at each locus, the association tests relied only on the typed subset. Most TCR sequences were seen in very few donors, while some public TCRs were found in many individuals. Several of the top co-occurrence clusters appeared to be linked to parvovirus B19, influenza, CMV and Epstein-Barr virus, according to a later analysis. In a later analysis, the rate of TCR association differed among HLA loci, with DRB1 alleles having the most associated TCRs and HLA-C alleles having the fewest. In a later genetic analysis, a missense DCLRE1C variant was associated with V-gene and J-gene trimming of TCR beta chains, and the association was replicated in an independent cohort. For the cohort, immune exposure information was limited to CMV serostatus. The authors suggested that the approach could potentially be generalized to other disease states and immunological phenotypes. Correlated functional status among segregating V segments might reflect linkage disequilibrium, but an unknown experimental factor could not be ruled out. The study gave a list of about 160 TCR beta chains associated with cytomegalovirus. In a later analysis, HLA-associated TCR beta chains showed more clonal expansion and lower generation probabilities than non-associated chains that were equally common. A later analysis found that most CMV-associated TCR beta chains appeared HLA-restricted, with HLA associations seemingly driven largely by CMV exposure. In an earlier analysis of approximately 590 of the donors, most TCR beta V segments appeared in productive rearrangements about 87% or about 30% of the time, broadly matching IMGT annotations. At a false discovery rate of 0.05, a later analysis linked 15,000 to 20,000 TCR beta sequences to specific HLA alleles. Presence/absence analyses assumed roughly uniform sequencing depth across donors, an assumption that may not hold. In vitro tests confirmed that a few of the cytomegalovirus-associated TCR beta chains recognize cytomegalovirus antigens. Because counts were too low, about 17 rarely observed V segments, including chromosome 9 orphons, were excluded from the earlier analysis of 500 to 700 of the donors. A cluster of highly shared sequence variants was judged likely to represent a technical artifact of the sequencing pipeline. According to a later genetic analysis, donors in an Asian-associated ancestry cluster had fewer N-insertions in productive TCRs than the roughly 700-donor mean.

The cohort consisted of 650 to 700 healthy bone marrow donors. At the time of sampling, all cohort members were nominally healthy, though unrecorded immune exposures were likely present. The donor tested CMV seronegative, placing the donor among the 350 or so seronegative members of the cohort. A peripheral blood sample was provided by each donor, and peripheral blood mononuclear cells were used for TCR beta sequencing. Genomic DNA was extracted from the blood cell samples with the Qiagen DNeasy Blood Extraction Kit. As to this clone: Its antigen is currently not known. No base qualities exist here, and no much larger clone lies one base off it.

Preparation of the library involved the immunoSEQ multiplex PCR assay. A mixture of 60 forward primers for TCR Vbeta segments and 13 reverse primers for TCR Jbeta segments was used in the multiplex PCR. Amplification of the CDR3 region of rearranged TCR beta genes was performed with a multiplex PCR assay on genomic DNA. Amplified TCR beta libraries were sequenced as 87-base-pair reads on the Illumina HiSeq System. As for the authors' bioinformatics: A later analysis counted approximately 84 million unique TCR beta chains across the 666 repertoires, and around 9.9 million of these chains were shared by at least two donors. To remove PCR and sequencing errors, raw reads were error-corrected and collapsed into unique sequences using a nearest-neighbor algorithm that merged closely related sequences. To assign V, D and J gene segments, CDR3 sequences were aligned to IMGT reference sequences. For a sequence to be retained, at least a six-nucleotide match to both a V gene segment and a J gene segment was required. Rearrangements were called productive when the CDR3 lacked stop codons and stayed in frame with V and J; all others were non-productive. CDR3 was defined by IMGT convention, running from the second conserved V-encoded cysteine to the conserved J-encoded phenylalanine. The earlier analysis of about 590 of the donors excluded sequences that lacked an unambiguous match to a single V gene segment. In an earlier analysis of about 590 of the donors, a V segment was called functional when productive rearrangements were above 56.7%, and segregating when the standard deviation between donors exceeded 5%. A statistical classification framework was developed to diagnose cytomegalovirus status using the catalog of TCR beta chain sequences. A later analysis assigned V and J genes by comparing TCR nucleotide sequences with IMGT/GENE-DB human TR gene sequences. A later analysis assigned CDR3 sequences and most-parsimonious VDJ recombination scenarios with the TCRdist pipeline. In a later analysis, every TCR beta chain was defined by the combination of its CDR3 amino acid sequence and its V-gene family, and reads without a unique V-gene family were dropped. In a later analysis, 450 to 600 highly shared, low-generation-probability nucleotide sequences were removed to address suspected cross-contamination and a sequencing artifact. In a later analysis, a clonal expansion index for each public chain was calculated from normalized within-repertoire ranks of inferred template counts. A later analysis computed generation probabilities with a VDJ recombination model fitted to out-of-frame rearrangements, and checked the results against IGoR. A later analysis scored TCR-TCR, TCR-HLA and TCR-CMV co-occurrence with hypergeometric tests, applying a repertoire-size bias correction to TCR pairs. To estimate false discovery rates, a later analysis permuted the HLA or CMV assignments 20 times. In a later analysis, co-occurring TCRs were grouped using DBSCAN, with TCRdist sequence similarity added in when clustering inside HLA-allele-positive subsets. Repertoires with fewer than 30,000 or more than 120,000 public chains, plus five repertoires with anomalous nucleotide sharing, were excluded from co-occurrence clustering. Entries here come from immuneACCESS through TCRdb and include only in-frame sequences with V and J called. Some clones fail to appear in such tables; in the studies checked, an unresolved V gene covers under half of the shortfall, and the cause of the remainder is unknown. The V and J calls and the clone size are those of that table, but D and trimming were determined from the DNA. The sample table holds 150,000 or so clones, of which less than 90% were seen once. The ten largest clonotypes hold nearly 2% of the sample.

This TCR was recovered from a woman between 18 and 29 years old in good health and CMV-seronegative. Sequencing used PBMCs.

The CDR3 protein sequence reads: CAWSARAYSYEQYF. The nucleotide sequence reads as follows: TGTGCCTGGAGTGCGAGGGCTTACTCCTACGAGCAGTACTTC. This sequence uses TRBV30 and TRBJ2-7, with TRBD2 perhaps the D gene, on 5 matching bases. Its CDR3 holds 14 amino acids, cysteine through phenylalanine. Only the CDR3 DNA is retained, 42 bases long and in frame from the first base. Trimming costs V 1 base and J 0 bases, and their ends lie 10 bases apart. For CDR1 and CDR2, the germline V gene (reference sequence) lists GTSNPN and SVGIG.